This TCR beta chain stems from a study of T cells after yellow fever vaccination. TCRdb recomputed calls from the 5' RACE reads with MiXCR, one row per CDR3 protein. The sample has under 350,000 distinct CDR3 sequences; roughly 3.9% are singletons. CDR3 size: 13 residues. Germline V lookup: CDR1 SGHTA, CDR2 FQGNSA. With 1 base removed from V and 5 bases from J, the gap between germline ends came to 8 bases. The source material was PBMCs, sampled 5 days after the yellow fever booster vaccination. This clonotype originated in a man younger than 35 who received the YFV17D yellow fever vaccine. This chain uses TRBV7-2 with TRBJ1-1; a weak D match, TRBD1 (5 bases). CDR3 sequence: CASSLERQTEAFF. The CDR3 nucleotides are TGTGCCAGCAGCTTAGAGAGACAGACTGAAGCTTTCTTT.